The text below deals with one TCR beta chain. Antigen: not known. These data originate in a study of cytomegalovirus exposure and HLA in healthy donors. Study summary: Earlier work reported 90 million to 120 million unique TCR beta sequences from about 180 million T cells. Overall study findings and caveats: Upon later analysis, HLA-associated TCR beta chains proved more clonally expanded than other, equally common chains. Reportedly, a later analysis found an Asian-associated ancestry cluster had fewer N-insertions than the approximately 670-donor mean.

The PCR made use of 60 Vbeta and 13 Jbeta primers. In the authors' methods: In a later analysis, roughly 86 million unique TCR beta chains included roughly 11 million shared by two or more donors. Here immunoSEQ multiplex PCR was the method, and the copy in TCRdb shows in-frame clones only, minus some. V and J calls and clone size are as listed in that table; D and trimming were resolved from the DNA. This sample has about 77,000 clones; about three quarters occur once, and the top ten carry almost 4.5%. CDR1 and CDR2 from the germline V gene are MDHEN and SYDVKM. The CDR3 contains 14 residues. J gave up 2 bases and V 6 bases, and 6 bases lay outside the gene matches.

This TCR came from a man aged 40-49 years in good health and CMV-seronegative. The chain is built from TRBV28 and TRBJ1-2, with 7 nucleotides matching TRBD1. Input material: PBMCs. The CDR3 coding sequence is TGTGCCAGCAGGAGTCCAGGGGGAAACTATGGCTACACCTTC. Protein product: CASRSPGGNYGYTF.